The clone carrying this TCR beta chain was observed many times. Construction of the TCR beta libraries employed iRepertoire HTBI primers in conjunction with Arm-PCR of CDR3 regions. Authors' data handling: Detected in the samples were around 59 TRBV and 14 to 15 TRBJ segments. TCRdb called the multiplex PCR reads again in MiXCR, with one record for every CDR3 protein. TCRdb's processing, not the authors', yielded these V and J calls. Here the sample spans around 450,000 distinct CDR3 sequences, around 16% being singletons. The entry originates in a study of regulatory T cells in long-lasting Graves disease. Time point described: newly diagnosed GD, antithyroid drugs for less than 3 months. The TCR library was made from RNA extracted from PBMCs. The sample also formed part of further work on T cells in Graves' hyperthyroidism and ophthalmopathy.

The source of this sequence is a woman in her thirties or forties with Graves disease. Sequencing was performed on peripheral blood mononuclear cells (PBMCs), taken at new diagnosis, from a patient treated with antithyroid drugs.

CDR3 sequence (DNA): TGCAGTGCTGCCCTCGTCCCGGGACAGGGACTAGCGGGAGCTGAGAATGAGCAGTTCTTC. It codes for CSAALVPGQGLAGAENEQFF. V gene TRBV20-1 combines with J gene TRBJ2-1, with 14 bases aligning to TRBD2. The V and J ends lost 5 bases and 7 bases, in that order; junction bases with no gene match: 22. This CDR3 is built from 20 residues. The germline V gene has CDR1 DFQATT and CDR2 SNEGSKA (reference sequence).